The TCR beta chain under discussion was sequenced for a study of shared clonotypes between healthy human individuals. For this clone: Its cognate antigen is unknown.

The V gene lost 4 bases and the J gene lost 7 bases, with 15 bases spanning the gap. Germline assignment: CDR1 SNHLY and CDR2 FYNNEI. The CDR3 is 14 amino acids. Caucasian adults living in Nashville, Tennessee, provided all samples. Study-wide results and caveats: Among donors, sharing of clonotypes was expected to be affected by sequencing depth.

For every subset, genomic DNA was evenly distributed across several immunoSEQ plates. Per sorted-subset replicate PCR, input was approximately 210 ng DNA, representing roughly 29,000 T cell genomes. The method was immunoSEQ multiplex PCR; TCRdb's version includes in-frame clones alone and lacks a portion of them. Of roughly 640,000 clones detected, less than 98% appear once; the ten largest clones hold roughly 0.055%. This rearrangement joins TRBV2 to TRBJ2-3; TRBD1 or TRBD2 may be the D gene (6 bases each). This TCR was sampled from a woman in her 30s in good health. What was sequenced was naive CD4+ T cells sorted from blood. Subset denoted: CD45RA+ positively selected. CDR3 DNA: TGTGCCAGCAGTGGGGGGGCAGGGAGGTATACGCAGTATTTT. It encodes CASSGGAGRYTQYF.